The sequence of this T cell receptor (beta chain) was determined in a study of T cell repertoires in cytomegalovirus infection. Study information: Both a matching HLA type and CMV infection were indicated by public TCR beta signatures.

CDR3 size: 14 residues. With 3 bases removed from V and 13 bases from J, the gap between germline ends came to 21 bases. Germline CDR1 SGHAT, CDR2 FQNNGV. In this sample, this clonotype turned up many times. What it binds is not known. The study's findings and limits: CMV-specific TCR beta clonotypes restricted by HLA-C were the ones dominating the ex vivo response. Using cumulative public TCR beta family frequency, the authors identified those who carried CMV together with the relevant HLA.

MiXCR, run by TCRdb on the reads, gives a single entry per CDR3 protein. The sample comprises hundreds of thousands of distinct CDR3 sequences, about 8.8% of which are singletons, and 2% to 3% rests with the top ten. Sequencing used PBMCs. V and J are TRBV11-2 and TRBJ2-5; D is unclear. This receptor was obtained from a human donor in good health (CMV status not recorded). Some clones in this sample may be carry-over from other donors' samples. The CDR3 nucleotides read TGTGCCAGCAGCTTTACGGCCCCACGGGCTCTTATGTACTTC. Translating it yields CASSFTAPRALMYF.